Listed here are 4 T cell receptor beta chains from one sample, sequenced in a study of T-cell memory formation after mild COVID-19. MiXCR was run by TCRdb on the 5' RACE reads, yielding one entry per CDR3 protein. The table includes 280,000 or so distinct CDR3 sequences, approximately 8% detected once. Material for sequencing was PBMCs or a T cell subset sorted from them (not recorded which). These receptors were taken from a man younger than 30 who had mild COVID-19 (a few samples of this study predate the infection). Cell type and time point are not known.

The chain uses TRBV4-1 and TRBJ1-1; tentative D call: TRBD1 (5 bases). This CDR3 has 16 residues. The germline V and J ends were trimmed by 1 base and 3 bases, with 15 bases remaining between them. Germline V lookup: CDR1 MGHRA, CDR2 YSYEKL. The CDR3 nucleotides are TGCGCCAGCAGCCAAGCCCAGGGCAGAACGGACACTGAAGCTTTCTTT. It translates to CASSQAQGRTDTEAFF.

This clonotype was counted only a few times. CDR3 protein: CAWSVRAQRGYTF. The CDR3 nucleotides are TGTGCCTGGAGTGTACGGGCCCAGCGGGGCTACACCTTC. The genes are TRBV30 and TRBJ1-2; D is ambiguous. The length of the CDR3 is 13 residues. Germline V gene sequence: CDR1 GTSNPN, CDR2 SVGIG (reference sequence). Trimming cost V 0 bases and J 8 bases, with 13 bases left between them.

This clonotype was seen repeatedly, ten times or more. In DNA, the CDR3 is TGTGCCAGCTCAAGATCGGACAGTTCCGAGCAGTACGTC. Its protein product is CASSRSDSSEQYV. The V gene is TRBV18, the J gene TRBJ2-7; possibly TRBD1 for D (6 bases). From germline, CDR1 is KGHSH and CDR2 LQKENI. V was pared by 5 bases and J by 6 bases, with 14 bases between. CDR3 length equals 13 residues.

This rearrangement joins TRBV12-3 or TRBV12-4 to TRBJ2-2, with 8 nucleotides matching TRBD2. With 5 bases clipped from V and 1 base from J, the junction kept 3 bases outside the gene matches. The CDR3 has 15 residues. CDR3 nucleotides: TGTGCCAGCAGTAGCGGGGGAGGGAACACCGGGGAGCTGTTTTTT. This sequence encodes CASSSGGGNTGELFF.